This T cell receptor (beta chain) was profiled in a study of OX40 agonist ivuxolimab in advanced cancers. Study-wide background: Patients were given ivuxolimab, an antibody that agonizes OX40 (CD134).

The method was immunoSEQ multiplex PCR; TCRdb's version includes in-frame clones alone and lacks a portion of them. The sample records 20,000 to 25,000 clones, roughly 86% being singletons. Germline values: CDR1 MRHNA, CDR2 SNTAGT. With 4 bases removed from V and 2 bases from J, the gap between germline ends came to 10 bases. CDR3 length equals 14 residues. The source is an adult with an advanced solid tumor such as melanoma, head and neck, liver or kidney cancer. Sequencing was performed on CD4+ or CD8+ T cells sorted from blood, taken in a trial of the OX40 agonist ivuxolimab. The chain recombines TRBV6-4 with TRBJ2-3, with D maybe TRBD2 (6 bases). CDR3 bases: TGTGCCAGCAGTGCGGTAGCGGACACAGATACGCAGTATTTT. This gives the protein CASSAVADTDTQYF.